Here is one T cell receptor (beta chain) with its context. Per germline, CDR1 LNHDA and CDR2 SQIVND (reference sequence). The CDR3 totals 14 residues. Trimming stripped 4 bases from V and 4 bases from J, with 10 bases between. This entry is derived from a study of blood T cell repertoires in COVID-19. The overall study: Both acute and convalescent COVID-19 samples were obtained from the United States, Italy and Spain. From T cells, B-cell-depleted T cells, or PBMCs came the material, which was cDNA or gDNA.

Original data processing: Estimation of nucleated cell counts relied on the amplification of reference gene primers. Clones were read by immunoSEQ multiplex PCR, and TCRdb kept only the in-frame ones, dropping some. That table supplies the V and J calls and clone size; D and trimming were determined from the DNA. The sample lists about 150,000 clones; approximately 90% were seen once. The sample consisted of peripheral blood. The TCR comes from a middle-aged woman with acute or convalescent COVID-19. The chain has TRBV19 and TRBJ2-2; a possible D gene is TRBD2 (5 bases). The chain's CDR3 is CASSNSGFTGELFF. CDR3 bases: TGTGCCAGTAGTAACTCGGGATTCACCGGGGAGCTGTTTTTT.